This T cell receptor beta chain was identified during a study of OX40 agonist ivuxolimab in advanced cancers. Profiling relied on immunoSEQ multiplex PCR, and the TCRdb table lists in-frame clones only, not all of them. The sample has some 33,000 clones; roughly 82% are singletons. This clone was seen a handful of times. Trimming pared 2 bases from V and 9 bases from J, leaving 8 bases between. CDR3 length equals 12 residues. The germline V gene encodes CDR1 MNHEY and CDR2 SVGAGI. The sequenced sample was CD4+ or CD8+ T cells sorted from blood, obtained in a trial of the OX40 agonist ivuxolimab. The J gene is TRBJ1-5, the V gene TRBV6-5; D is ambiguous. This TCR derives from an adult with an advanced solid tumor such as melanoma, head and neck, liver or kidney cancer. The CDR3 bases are TGTGCCAGCAGTTACCCTTCGAGGCCCCAGCATTTT. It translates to CASSYPSRPQHF.